This TCR beta chain was sequenced for a study of blood T cell repertoires in COVID-19. As for the study in general: Both acute and convalescent COVID-19 samples were obtained from the United States, Italy and Spain.

Authors' data handling: Counts of nucleated cells, estimated from reference gene primer amplification, were obtained. Assay used: immunoSEQ multiplex PCR; TCRdb lists only in-frame clones, some missing. That table supplies the V and J calls and clone size; D and trimming were determined from the DNA. The table records about 270,000 clones, approximately 86% of them present only once. Participants were aged roughly 18 to 89 years from 20 to 30 US areas. Recovered status applied to Cohort 3 donors who had two consecutive negative PCRs. It also applied to those with clearance or with symptom resolution. This TCR was sampled from a woman aged 18 to 35 who had recovered from COVID-19. The sequenced sample was PBMCs or T cells enriched from blood (not recorded which).

The CDR3 is CSVGRGEFNEQFF. The CDR3 DNA reads TGCAGCGTTGGGCGGGGGGAATTTAATGAGCAGTTCTTC. V usage is TRBV29-1 and J usage is TRBJ2-1; TRBD2 aligns across 8 bases. Germline CDR1 is SQVTM and CDR2 is ANQGSEA. The CDR3 extends over 13 amino acids. Germline trimming cut 4 bases from V and 7 bases from J; bases unmatched to any gene: 6.